This is a list of T cell receptor beta chains from one sample in a study of metastatic and nonmetastatic thyroid tumors. Through MiXCR, TCRdb re-clonotyped the PCR reads. The sample holds approximately 15,000 clones; approximately 23% are singletons and the top ten take 7.5%. Input material: adjacent normal tissue. The receptors were sampled from a female donor with papillary thyroid cancer or a benign thyroid nodule (not recorded which). Some clones in this sample may be carry-over from other donors' samples. CDR3s leave out the opening cysteine and the closing phenylalanine or tryptophan. Each record gives: V gene, CDR3 protein.

TRBV28 | ASSRDGTGGGYT
TRBV4-2 | ASSQDGQIDQPQH
TRBV20-1 | SARVGGRAAGELF
TRBV28 | ASSWVRGGRIGELF
TRBV12-3/TRBV12-4 | ASSRLAGGGPVGQY
TRBV18 | VSSTGGGHQPQH
TRBV27 | ASSPQGGPGGERH
TRBV12-3/TRBV12-4 | ASSLIQGNRETQY
TRBV12-3/TRBV12-4 | ASSLGGSRNEQF
TRBV2 | ASRRTESNEKLF
TRBV12-3/TRBV12-4 | ASSLLPADTQY
TRBV11-2 | ASSLVFSFEETQY
TRBV20-1 | SARALAGVSYEQY
TRBV6-2/TRBV6-3 | ASTTGRGGGTQY
TRBV3-1 | ASSHRTSGSLSYEQF
TRBV20-1 | SASSVGEAYNEQF
TRBV5-1 | ASSLGRINYNEQF
TRBV6-2/TRBV6-3 | ASSFPGLAGTRDQY
TRBV12-3/TRBV12-4 | ASKRVGGREGYT
TRBV11-2 | ASSLEGTSGTFYNEQF
TRBV20-1 | SARDTSGRETQY
TRBV18 | ASSPRSGGVSNEKLF
TRBV12-3/TRBV12-4 | ASSPTPKNQPQH
TRBV4-1 | ASSQVPGSNQPQH
TRBV13 | ASSLGGNEKLF
TRBV4-2 | ASSQDLVRDQPQH
TRBV24-1 | ATSDSFGSTDTQY
TRBV5-1 | ASSVGHAKNIQY
TRBV14 | ASSNALQGSTYEQY
TRBV30 | AWSGSGELF
TRBV25-1 | ASTVLRVETTGLAEYEQY
TRBV6-2/TRBV6-3 | ASRAGGSYNEQF
TRBV11-2 | ASSLYRVAEAF
TRBV11-2 | ASSLGGANTEAF
TRBV10-2 | ATGTGGLEQY
TRBV28 | ASSLNGTAVYEQY
TRBV7-8 | ASILGMTGSSNQPQH
TRBV6-5 | ASSYSDPRGVDEQY
TRBV6-1 | ASSEFVSRGDTQY
TRBV5-4 | ASSPGRSYEQY
TRBV20-1 | SAGQGPHTGELF
TRBV6-2/TRBV6-3 | ASGYLHLIGGTYEQY
TRBV6-1 | ASSLRDRDYEQY
TRBV6-7 | ASSKGRDVHRLYEQY
TRBV15 | ATSRTAAGTRETQY
TRBV5-1 | ASSPGGLLDEQY
TRBV20-1 | SARSPAGAWETQY
TRBV28 | ASTHPSGYEQY
TRBV15 | ATIKIGNRVGELF
TRBV28 | ASRGGIYNEQF
TRBV4-2 | ASSSTSGTDTQY
TRBV6-4 | ASQLPGLGQYEQY
TRBV2 | ASSGGTLGVREKLF